The 5 T cell receptor beta chains reported below all come from one sample, sequenced in a study of T cells in Graves' hyperthyroidism and ophthalmopathy. TCR beta CDR3 regions were amplified from RNA transcripts. The primer set for the first-round RT-PCR of the TCR CDR3 was HTBI. Each CDR3 protein gets one entry after TCRdb re-called the multiplex PCR reads with MiXCR. The sample carries about 550,000 distinct CDR3 sequences, less than 25% recorded once. What was sequenced was blood. These receptors were obtained from a man younger than 35 with Graves' hyperthyroidism.

The V call is TRBV6-2 or TRBV6-3, the J call TRBJ1-2, with D perhaps TRBD1 (6 bases). This CDR3 spans 16 amino acids. Germline CDR1 and CDR2: MNHEY and SVGEGT. V was clipped by 0 bases and J by 2 bases, with 13 bases between them. Here the CDR3 reads CASSYSERDKNYGYTF. The CDR3, as DNA: TGTGCCAGCAGTTACTCTGAACGGGACAAGAACTATGGCTACACCTTC.

This clonotype was observed at least ten times. This chain links TRBV7-2 with TRBJ2-5; the D call may be TRBD1 or TRBD2 (5 bases each). The CDR3 sequence is 13 residues long. The germline CDR1 and CDR2 sequences are SGHTA and FQGNSA. The V end was cut by 0 bases, the J end by 8 bases, with 10 bases between. CDR3 in DNA: TGTGCCAGCAGCTTAGCGGGGGTGAGAACCCAGTACTTC. Its translation: CASSLAGVRTQYF.

This clonotype was seen more than once but under ten times. The chain has TRBV9 and TRBJ2-2, with 7 bases identical to TRBD2. Looked up from germline, CDR1 is SGDLS and CDR2 is YYNGEE. With V trimmed by 3 bases and J by 0 bases, 14 bases remained unmatched. There are 19 residues in the CDR3. CDR3 in amino acids: CASSGVGGRRSANTGELFF. DNA for the CDR3: TGTGCCAGCAGCGGAGTGGGGGGGAGGCGTTCCGCGAACACCGGGGAGCTGTTTTTT.

The chain joins TRBV11-2 to TRBJ2-7, with 10 bases fitting TRBD2. This CDR3 is built from 15 residues. Germline CDR1 is SGHAT and CDR2 is FQNNGV. V dropped 0 bases and J dropped 3; count of bases not matched to a gene: 2. The CDR3 here is CASSLEAGGDYEQYF. DNA of the CDR3: TGTGCCAGCAGCTTAGAAGCGGGGGGGGACTACGAGCAGTACTTC.

This clonotype was observed a few times. The chain's CDR3 is CASSFQAGYGYTF. The CDR3 DNA sequence: TGTGCCAGCAGCTTCCAGGCGGGCTATGGCTACACCTTC. This chain joins TRBV3-1 and TRBJ1-2; no clear D. Germline values: CDR1 LGHDT, CDR2 YNNKEL (reference sequence). This CDR3 region has 13 residues. V was cut by 5 bases and J by 4 bases, with 11 bases left in between.